This entry describes one T cell receptor (beta chain). What antigen it recognizes has not been identified. No much larger clonotype is one base removed from it; base qualities were not supplied. The record originates from a study of cytomegalovirus exposure and HLA in healthy donors (dated by TCRdb to the late 2010s). Broadly, across the study: According to a later analysis, the approximately 130 validation repertoires were produced on the same platform as the roughly 600 repertoires of the first cohort. The study aimed to test whether cataloging public T cell receptors could reveal signatures of past pathogen exposure. Along with the roughly 670-subject first cohort, a separate validation cohort of over a hundred different subjects was used. To predict cytomegalovirus infection status, the study combined high-throughput TCR immunosequencing, statistical association of individual TCRs with disease status, and machine learning. Overall study results and their limits: In the study, approximately 150 TCR beta chains were listed as associated with cytomegalovirus. It was suggested by the authors that the approach could potentially be generalized to other disease states and immunological phenotypes. Most TCR sequences were seen in very few donors, while some public TCRs were found in many individuals. The classifier was reported to diagnose cytomegalovirus status with high specificity and sensitivity in both the original and validation cohorts. In a later analysis, TCRs clustered in the first cohort were found to also tend to co-occur in the 120 or so validation repertoires, with 85% to 95% of cluster scores above 0. A later analysis had no HLA typing for the validation cohort, so co-occurrence there was scored across all 110 or so repertoires. A few of the identified cytomegalovirus-associated TCR beta chains were confirmed in vitro to be specific for cytomegalovirus antigens.

Libraries were built with the immunoSEQ multiplex PCR assay. In the original analysis: A statistical classification framework was built to diagnose cytomegalovirus status from the catalog of TCR beta chain sequences. The table was pulled from immuneACCESS by TCRdb, which kept in-frame rearrangements only. Such tables lose some clones; where checked, under half of the loss comes from unresolved V genes, and the rest has no known cause. That table supplies the V and J calls and clone size; D and trimming were determined from the DNA. In all, the sample holds around 130,000 clones, and roughly 89% of those were seen once. Of the sample, around 3.5% falls within the top ten clones. The donors were included in the validation cohort of some 110 subjects, a group kept apart from the roughly 700-subject first cohort. Looking up the germline V gene yields CDR1 MDHEN and CDR2 SYDVKM. From cysteine to phenylalanine, the CDR3 is 15 amino acids long. Only the CDR3 DNA is retained, 45 bases long and in frame from the first base. V is cut back by 2 bases and J by 5 bases, with 5 bases in the junction unmatched.

The origin of this receptor is a man younger than 45 in good health and CMV-seronegative. The specimen sequenced was PBMCs. This sequence uses TRBV28 and TRBJ1-3; 8 nucleotides in the junction match TRBD1. DNA sequence: TGTGCCAGCAGTTTAGGACAGGGAGGACGAAACACCATATATTTT. Its protein reads: CASSLGQGGRNTIYF.